Below, 27 T cell receptor beta chains from the same sample are listed, as sequenced in a study of cytomegalovirus exposure and HLA in healthy donors. Primers for the PCR totalled 60 Vbeta and 13 Jbeta. The assay was immunoSEQ multiplex PCR, and TCRdb's table has in-frame clones only and misses some. The table shows under 200,000 clones, with approximately 80% occurring only once. The sample taken for sequencing was PBMCs. Source of these receptors: a woman between 45 and 65 years old in good health and CMV-seronegative.

This clone was recorded once. J is TRBJ2-7 and V is TRBV4-2; a weak D match, TRBD2 (6 bases). The ends were cut back, 0 bases at V and 0 bases at J, with 15 bases in the middle. Per the germline V gene, CDR1 is LGHNA and CDR2 is YNFKEQ. The CDR3 has 17 residues. CDR3 coding DNA: TGTGCCAGCAGCCAAGATTCGTTTAGCGGAGCCTCCTACGAGCAGTACTTC. Translated, it gives CASSQDSFSGASYEQYF.

Comments on this clone: The same CDR3 also results from other DNA sequences found in this sample. V and J are TRBV7-2 and TRBJ2-5; 14 bases match TRBD2. This CDR3 has 16 amino acids. Germline V gene lookup returns CDR1 SGHTA and CDR2 FQGNSA. Unmatched junction bases numbered 0, after V lost 1 base and J lost 2 bases. CDR3 residues: CASSLGLAGGQETQYF. The CDR3 bases are TGTGCCAGCAGCTTAGGACTAGCGGGGGGGCAAGAGACCCAGTACTTC.

The chain recombines TRBV10-3 with TRBJ2-7, with D possibly matching TRBD1 (6 bases). The germline V gene encodes CDR1 ENHRY and CDR2 SYGVKD. V lost 2 bases to trimming and J lost 5 bases, with 16 bases between them. The CDR3 length is 15 residues. CDR3 sequence reads: CAISEQIQGLNEQYF. As DNA, the CDR3 is TGTGCCATCAGTGAGCAAATCCAGGGGCTGAACGAGCAGTACTTC.

Comments on this clone: A read error is likely, as this CDR3 ends without the conserved phenylalanine or tryptophan. The chain links TRBV7-9 to TRBJ1-3; the D gene is possibly TRBD1 (6 bases). The germline V gene has CDR1 SEHNR and CDR2 FQNEAQ (reference sequence). This CDR3 region has 16 residues. V lost 0 bases, J lost 4 bases, and 13 bases lay in between. The CDR3 is CASSLALGAQGNTIYL. CDR3 coding DNA: TGTGCCAGCAGCTTAGCGCTGGGGGCCCAAGGAAACACCATATATCTT.

This rearrangement joins TRBV4-1 to TRBJ1-5, with D maybe TRBD1 (5 bases). V was pared by 2 bases and J by 5 bases, with 19 bases between. Germline V lookup: CDR1 MGHRA, CDR2 YSYEKL. The CDR3 length is 17 residues. As DNA, the CDR3 is TGCGCCAGCAGCCAAAATTTGGGAGGGACTGTGGATCAGCCCCAGCATTTT. Protein sequence: CASSQNLGGTVDQPQHF.

The chain couples TRBV5-1 to TRBJ1-2; 7 bases line up with TRBD1. Germline V CDR1 and CDR2: SGHRS, YFSETQ. The CDR3 loop spans 16 amino acids. V lost 2 bases, J lost 7 bases, and 14 bases stayed unmatched. CDR3 sequence: CASSLYLGTDISGYTF. The DNA of the CDR3 is TGCGCCAGCAGCTTATATCTGGGGACAGATATCTCTGGCTACACCTTC.

The chain carries TRBV5-6 and TRBJ1-2; 8 bases are shared with TRBD1. Looked up from germline, CDR1 is SGHDT and CDR2 is YYEEEE. This CDR3 has 15 residues. The ends lost 3 bases at V and 5 bases at J; junction bases unmatched: 9. Here the CDR3 DNA reads TGTGCCAGCAGCTCACGTCGACAGGGGAGGTATGGCTACACCTTC. It codes for CASSSRRQGRYGYTF.

This clone has a handful of counts. V usage is TRBV27 and J usage is TRBJ1-2; D is ambiguous. CDR1 and CDR2 (germline): MNHEY, SMNVEV (reference sequence). This CDR3 is 13 amino acids long. V gave up 2 bases and J gave up 0 bases, with 4 bases separating them. The CDR3, as DNA: TGTGCCAGCAGTTTACGAGCTAACTATGGCTACACCTTC. Encoded protein: CASSLRANYGYTF.

V is TRBV27 and J is TRBJ2-2, with a weak D call TRBD2 (7 bases). This CDR3 spans 15 amino acids. V gave up 2 bases and J gave up 6 bases, with 13 bases separating them. Germline V gene sequence: CDR1 MNHEY, CDR2 SMNVEV (reference sequence). CDR3 nucleotide sequence: TGTGCCAGCAGTTTAGGCCGAGGGGGGGCCGGGGAGCTGTTTTTT. Its translation is CASSLGRGGAGELFF.

This chain connects TRBV6-5 to TRBJ2-7; no clear D gene. Trimming stripped 0 bases from V and 0 bases from J, with 9 bases between. Germline V gene data show CDR1 as MNHEY and CDR2 as SVGAGI. CDR3 size: 15 residues. CDR3: CASSYSRESSYEQYF. The CDR3 coding sequence is TGTGCCAGCAGTTACTCTCGAGAGAGCTCCTACGAGCAGTACTTC.

The chain has TRBV9 and TRBJ2-3; TRBD1 agrees at 7 bases. Germline-derived CDR1 and CDR2 are SGDLS and YYNGEE. V was clipped by 4 bases and J by 5 bases; unmatched bases: 4. The CDR3 is 13 residues long. The CDR3 DNA is TGTGCCAGCAGCCTAGGGGGCCAAGATACGCAGTATTTT. Its translation: CASSLGGQDTQYF.

J is TRBJ2-1 and V is TRBV28; TRBD2 matches 7 bases. Unmatched junction bases numbered 13, after V lost 5 bases and J lost 6 bases. The CDR3 consists of 16 residues. Germline-derived CDR1 and CDR2 are MDHEN and SYDVKM. CDR3: CASSPPGGLVGNEQFF. The CDR3, as DNA: TGTGCCAGCAGTCCCCCGGGAGGACTAGTCGGCAATGAGCAGTTCTTC.

This chain uses TRBV7-8 with TRBJ2-3; D is undetermined. With 5 bases removed from V and 2 bases from J, the gap between germline ends came to 5 bases. Germline assignment: CDR1 SGHVS and CDR2 FQNEAQ. The CDR3 is 12 residues long. The CDR3 coding sequence is TGTGCCAGCAGCCCAATCACAGATACGCAGTATTTT. Translation: CASSPITDTQYF.

This chain joins TRBV11-2 and TRBJ2-1; 10 bases map to TRBD2. V lost 4 bases to trimming and J lost 3 bases; unmatched junction nucleotides: 3. Germline V gene lookup returns CDR1 SGHAT and CDR2 FQNNGV. The CDR3 runs 15 residues. CDR3 in DNA: TGTGCCAGCAGCTACAGCGGGGGGGGCTACAATGAGCAGTTCTTC. This encodes CASSYSGGGYNEQFF.

The chain uses TRBV10-3 and TRBJ2-2; 13 positions agree with TRBD2. After removal of 2 bases from V and 4 bases from J, the junction contained 10 bases not matched to a gene. Germline V CDR1 and CDR2: ENHRY, SYGVKD. The CDR3 totals 19 residues. CDR3 in amino acids: CAISETAGLAGVVTGELFF. CDR3 bases: TGTGCCATCAGTGAGACCGCCGGACTAGCGGGAGTAGTCACCGGGGAGCTGTTTTTT.

The V call is TRBV11-2, the J call TRBJ1-5; tentatively, D is TRBD1 (6 bases). CDR1 is SGHAT and CDR2 is FQNNGV in the germline V gene. The V end lost 0 bases, the J end lost 2 bases, and 14 bases lay between the germline ends. The CDR3 runs 17 residues. DNA for the CDR3: TGTGCCAGCAGCTTAGACTGGGGCGGACAGCGCAATCAGCCCCAGCATTTT. Translated: CASSLDWGGQRNQPQHF.

The chain joins TRBV9 to TRBJ1-2; D gene uncertain. There are 13 residues in the CDR3. V was cut by 4 bases and J by 8 bases, with 15 bases left in between. In germline, CDR1 is SGDLS, CDR2 YYNGEE. CDR3 nucleotides: TGTGCCAGCAGCCCACAAGAAACCGGGGGCTACACCTTC. This codes for CASSPQETGGYTF.

The V and J genes are TRBV10-3 and TRBJ2-7; TRBD1 matches at 7 bases. Trimming at V came to 4 bases and at J to 5 bases, leaving 8 bases not matched to a gene. Per germline, CDR1 ENHRY and CDR2 SYGVKD. The CDR3 runs 14 residues. The CDR3 DNA reads as TGTGCCATCAGTGCCGGCAAGGGGGCGGACGAGCAGTACTTC. This encodes CAISAGKGADEQYF.

V gene TRBV9 combines with J gene TRBJ2-7, with 14 bases lining up with TRBD2. Per germline, CDR1 SGDLS and CDR2 YYNGEE. The CDR3 runs 16 residues. V dropped 3 bases and J dropped 6; count of bases not matched to a gene: 8. This chain's CDR3 is CASSGGLAGGLGEQYF. The CDR3, as DNA: TGTGCCAGCAGCGGAGGACTAGCGGGGGGTCTAGGCGAGCAGTACTTC.

The CDR3 spells CASSVGANVATDTQYF. In nucleotides, the CDR3 is TGTGCCAGCAGCGTCGGCGCCAACGTAGCCACAGATACGCAGTATTTT. The chain joins TRBV9 to TRBJ2-3; D is ambiguous. CDR3 length equals 16 residues. Trimming removed 2 bases from V and 2 bases from J, with 15 bases in between. Germline lookup yields CDR1 SGDLS and CDR2 YYNGEE.

This chain uses TRBV7-6 with TRBJ2-1; D gene ambiguous. Germline V gene sequence: CDR1 SGHVS, CDR2 FNYEAQ. The CDR3 totals 16 residues. V lost 3 bases, J lost 0 bases, and 12 bases lay in between. The CDR3 sequence is CASSFGQSSSYNEQFF. CDR3 DNA: TGTGCCAGCAGCTTTGGGCAGAGTAGCTCCTACAATGAGCAGTTCTTC.

The chain recombines TRBV7-9 with TRBJ2-1; D might be TRBD2 (6 bases). Trimming removed 2 bases at V and 3 bases at J, with 11 bases between. Germline V gene sequence: CDR1 SEHNR, CDR2 FQNEAQ (reference sequence). CDR3 size: 15 residues. The CDR3, as DNA: TGTGCCAGCAGCTTATCTGGAGCGGGCTACAATGAGCAGTTCTTC. Protein product: CASSLSGAGYNEQFF.

The chain carries TRBV19 and TRBJ2-5, with TRBD1 matching over 9 bases. CDR3 length: 16 residues. The germline CDR1 and CDR2 sequences are LNHDA and SQIVND (reference sequence). V shed 5 bases and J 5 bases; nucleotides not matched to a gene: 12. CDR3 DNA sequence: TGTGCCAGTAGTCGGGACAGGGCCACGACGGTGGAGACCCAGTACTTC. This sequence encodes CASSRDRATTVETQYF.

This clone has a handful of counts. The chain has TRBV27 and TRBJ1-5, with 7 bases matching TRBD1. The V gene end was trimmed by 5 bases and the J gene end by 11 bases; junction bases not matched to a gene: 12. The CDR3 contains 14 residues. Germline V gene data show CDR1 as MNHEY and CDR2 as SMNVEV (reference sequence). The CDR3 sequence: CASSQRPSTGSQHF. In DNA form, the CDR3 reads TGTGCCAGCAGTCAAAGACCGTCGACAGGGTCCCAGCATTTT.

The V and J genes are TRBV5-4 and TRBJ1-1, with D maybe TRBD1 (6 bases). Germline assignment: CDR1 SGHNT and CDR2 YYREEE (reference sequence). This CDR3 spans 14 amino acids. V was cut by 1 base and J by 5 bases, with 12 bases left in between. The CDR3 loop is CASSLRGGGTEAFF. The CDR3 coding sequence is TGTGCCAGCAGCTTGAGGGGGGGAGGAACTGAAGCTTTCTTT.

V gene TRBV27 combines with J gene TRBJ2-1; TRBD2 matches 9 bases. Trimming removed 2 bases from V and 7 bases from J; junction bases left unmatched: 12. The CDR3 is 17 amino acids. Germline V gene data show CDR1 as MNHEY and CDR2 as SMNVEV (reference sequence). CDR3: CASSLRRMRGGGNEQFF. The CDR3, as DNA: TGTGCCAGCAGTTTAAGACGGATGCGGGGGGGAGGGAATGAGCAGTTCTTC.

The chain couples TRBV6-6 to TRBJ1-2; D is ambiguous. The V end was cut by 6 bases, the J end by 8 bases, with 13 bases between. CDR1 and CDR2 (germline): MNHNY, SVGAGI (reference sequence). This CDR3 has 12 amino acids. The CDR3 DNA sequence: TGTGCCAGCAGCTCGGCTGAGAGGGGCTACACCTTC. Protein: CASSSAERGYTF.